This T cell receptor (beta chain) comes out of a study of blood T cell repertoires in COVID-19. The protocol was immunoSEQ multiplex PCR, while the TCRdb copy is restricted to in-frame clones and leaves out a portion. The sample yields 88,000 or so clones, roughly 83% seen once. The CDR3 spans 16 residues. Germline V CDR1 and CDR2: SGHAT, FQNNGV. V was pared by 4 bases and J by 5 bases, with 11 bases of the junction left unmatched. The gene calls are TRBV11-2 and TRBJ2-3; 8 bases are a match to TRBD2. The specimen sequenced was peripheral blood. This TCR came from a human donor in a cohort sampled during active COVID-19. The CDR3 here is CASSSTSGSGVDTQYF. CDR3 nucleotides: TGTGCCAGCAGCTCCACTAGCGGTAGTGGGGTAGATACGCAGTATTTT.